Listed below are T cell receptor beta chains from one sample, sequenced in a study of early T cells in non-severe SARS-CoV-2 infection. TCRdb passed the 5' RACE reads through MiXCR, listing each CDR3 protein once. The sample yields about 54,000 distinct CDR3 sequences, more than 6.5% seen once. Source: whole blood, taken at baseline. These TCRs come from an adult who was a healthcare worker with PCR-confirmed SARS-CoV-2 infection or an uninfected control (not recorded which). Each CDR3 is given with its conserved first and last residue. A D gene is named only where the DNA matches it firmly. A clone size is listed for some rows: how often the clone was seen (once, few, many), or a class if it is expanded.

>TRBD2|TRBV9|16|many|TRBJ2-5
TGTGCCAGCAGCGTAGGACTAGCGGGGGGTACGTGGACCCAGTACTTC
CASSVGLAGGTWTQYF
>-|TRBV28|12|many|TRBJ1-1
TGTGCCAGCAGTTCCGGGGACACTGAAGCTTTCTTT
CASSSGDTEAFF
>TRBD1|TRBV12-5|15|few|TRBJ2-3
TGTGCTAGTGCCAAAGGCCCCCAGGGGGCAGATACGCAGTATTTT
CASAKGPQGADTQYF
>TRBD1|TRBV7-9|15|many|TRBJ1-2
TGTGCCAGCAGCTTGAGAGGACAGGGAGGGCCTGGCTACACCTTC
CASSLRGQGGPGYTF
>-|TRBV12-3/TRBV12-4|15|many|TRBJ1-3
TGTGCCAGCACCCACAACACAGGGTCTGGAAACACCATATATTTT
CASTHNTGSGNTIYF
>-|TRBV10-3|13|many|TRBJ1-3
TGTGCCAGCCGACAGCAGGCTGGAAACACCATATATTTT
CASRQQAGNTIYF
>-|TRBV14|13|few|TRBJ1-5
TGTGCCAGCAGCCAATCGGACAGCCAGCCCCAGCATTTT
CASSQSDSQPQHF
>TRBD1|TRBV5-5|15|-|TRBJ2-5
TGTGCCAGCAGCTTCCGGACAGGGGGCGCCGAGACCCAGTACTTC
CASSFRTGGAETQYF
>-|TRBV6-2/TRBV6-3|15|-|TRBJ2-5
TGTGCCAGCAGACCCCGGCGGGGACTCCTGGAGACCCAGTACTTC
CASRPRRGLLETQYF
>-|TRBV20-1|17|many|TRBJ2-1
TGCAGTGCTAGAGTAGTTTCTTCGGCGGAGTACTACAATGAGCAGTTCTTC
CSARVVSSAEYYNEQFF
>-|TRBV7-2|16|-|TRBJ1-5
TGTGCCAGCAGCTTAGAGTTTGGGACGACAAATCAGCCCCAGCATTTT
CASSLEFGTTNQPQHF
>-|TRBV29-1|16|many|TRBJ1-2
TGCACCACCTTAGACCGGGACACAATAACTGGTCATGGCTACACCTTC
CTTLDRDTITGHGYTF
>TRBD2|TRBV3-1|15|-|TRBJ2-1
TGTGCCAGCAGCCAATGGACTAGCGGGGGGGCCGCCGAGTTCTTC
CASSQWTSGGAAEFF
>-|TRBV7-2|13|many|TRBJ2-7
TGTGCCAGCAGCAGACACGTAAGCTACGAGCAGTACTTC
CASSRHVSYEQYF
>-|TRBV7-8|19|-|TRBJ2-1
TGTGCCAGCAGCTTACGGAGCCAACGACAGTGGGGGATTAGCAATGAGCAGTTCTTC
CASSLRSQRQWGISNEQFF
>-|TRBV5-1|14|few|TRBJ1-6
TGCGCCAGCAGCCAGCCCAGCTACGGGTCACCCCTCCACTTT
CASSQPSYGSPLHF